This entry lists 19 T cell receptor beta chains sequenced from one sample in a study of blood T cell repertoires in COVID-19. This table comes from immunoSEQ multiplex PCR, and its TCRdb copy is limited to in-frame clones, with some not included. Found here are about 150,000 clones, approximately 79% of them singletons; the top ten hold over 8.5%. Sequencing was performed on peripheral blood. The receptors originated from a man aged 45 to 65 with active or convalescent COVID-19.

This chain connects TRBV29-1 to TRBJ2-1; 14 bases are a match to TRBD2. The CDR3 runs 15 residues. Germline-derived CDR1 and CDR2 are SQVTM and ANQGSEA. Unmatched junction bases numbered 8, after V lost 6 bases and J lost 7 bases. This chain's CDR3 is CSVGTSGRDPNEQFF. CDR3 nucleotides: TGCAGCGTCGGGACTAGCGGGAGAGATCCAAATGAGCAGTTCTTC.

The CDR3 sequence: CAARGQRADEQFF. The DNA for the CDR3 is TGTGCCGCCAGGGGACAGCGGGCTGATGAGCAGTTCTTC. The V and J genes are TRBV10-3 and TRBJ2-1, with D possibly TRBD1 on 7 matching bases. This CDR3 is 13 amino acids long. V was cut by 11 bases and J by 8 bases, with 19 bases left in between. Germline V lookup: CDR1 ENHRY, CDR2 SYGVKD.

The chain links TRBV19 to TRBJ2-1; TRBD2 aligns across 7 bases. Trimming removed 3 bases from V and 10 bases from J; junction bases left unmatched: 9. Germline CDR1 reads LNHDA; CDR2 reads SQIVND (reference sequence). This CDR3 has 14 residues. The CDR3 bases are TGTGCCAGTAGTATTAGCCCGACTAGCATCGAGCAGTTCTTC. Protein product: CASSISPTSIEQFF. Full variable domain (missing parts from reference TRBV19 and TRBJ2-1): DGGITQSPKYLFRKEGQNVTLSCEQNLNHDAMYWYRQDPGQGLRLIYYSQIVNDFQKGDIAEGYSVSREKKESFPLTVTSAQKNPTAFYLCASSISPTSIEQFFGPGTRLTVL.

There are a few counts of this clone. The J gene is TRBJ2-7, the V gene TRBV30; possible D gene TRBD1, 6 bases. V gave up 4 bases and J gave up 5 bases, with 15 bases separating them. The CDR3 loop spans 13 amino acids. CDR1 and CDR2 from the germline V gene are GTSNPN and SVGIG (reference sequence). The CDR3 DNA reads TGTGCCTGGACGTCGTCAGGGGCTAACGAGCAGTACTTC. As protein: CAWTSSGANEQYF.

This clone is a singleton in its sample. The chain recombines TRBV6-1 with TRBJ1-2; D is undetermined. This CDR3 is 18 amino acids long. Germline V gene data show CDR1 as MNHNS and CDR2 as SASEGT. V dropped 2 bases and J dropped 0 bases, with 19 bases sitting between them. In nucleotides, the CDR3 is TGTGCCAGCAGTGAACTCCACAGCCAAATGTACCCTAACTATGGCTACACCTTC. It yields the protein CASSELHSQMYPNYGYTF.

This rearrangement joins TRBV7-9 to TRBJ2-5; 8 nucleotides match TRBD2. The CDR3 has 14 residues. Trimming at V came to 5 bases and at J to 5 bases, leaving 7 bases not matched to a gene. The germline gives CDR1 SEHNR, CDR2 FQNEAQ (reference sequence). The CDR3 DNA reads TGTGCCAGCAGCAATACCGGGACTAGGGAGACCCAGTACTTC. Amino acid sequence: CASSNTGTRETQYF.

Only a few counts were recorded for this clone. The V and J genes are TRBV4-1 and TRBJ1-2; TRBD1 agrees at 8 bases. Germline-derived CDR1 and CDR2 are MGHRA and YSYEKL. CDR3 length equals 16 residues. V was clipped by 4 bases and J by 6 bases; unmatched bases: 13. The CDR3 protein is CASSPPGGQALHGYTF. The DNA of the CDR3 is TGCGCCAGCAGCCCCCCCGGGGGACAGGCGCTGCATGGCTACACCTTC.

This clone has a handful of counts. The chain uses TRBV3-1 (or the pseudogene TRBV3-2) and TRBJ1-5, with TRBD1 matching over 9 bases. V was clipped by 0 bases and J by 7 bases; unmatched bases: 4. This CDR3 has 15 amino acids. Germline V gene lookup returns CDR1 LGHDT and CDR2 YNNKEL (reference sequence). CDR3 in amino acids: CASSQDTGGWQPQHF. CDR3 DNA: TGTGCCAGCAGCCAAGATACAGGGGGCTGGCAGCCCCAGCATTTT.

The chain couples TRBV7-3 to TRBJ2-5, with a tentative D call TRBD2 (6 bases). CDR1 is SGHTA, CDR2 FQGTGA, per germline. The CDR3 is 13 amino acids. The V gene lost 8 bases and the J gene lost 5 bases, with 15 bases spanning the gap. In nucleotides, the CDR3 is TGTGCCAGCTCCCGGGGGAGTGGGGAGACCCAGTACTTC. Residues: CASSRGSGETQYF.

The chain employs TRBV18 and TRBJ2-7; 7 bases align to TRBD1. The V gene end was trimmed by 2 bases and the J gene end by 2 bases; junction bases not matched to a gene: 3. Germline V gives CDR1 KGHSH, CDR2 LQKENI. CDR3 length: 14 residues. CDR3 sequence reads: CASSPRDRPYEQYF. Here the CDR3 DNA reads TGTGCCAGCTCACCAAGGGACAGACCCTACGAGCAGTACTTC.

The V call is TRBV3-1 (or the pseudogene TRBV3-2), the J call TRBJ2-7; possibly TRBD2 for D (6 bases). Germline-derived CDR1 and CDR2 are LGHDT and YNNKEL (reference sequence). V was cut by 1 base and J by 3 bases, with 13 bases left in between. CDR3 length: 15 amino acids. CDR3 residues: CASSQVRGGDYEQYF. The CDR3 region has the DNA TGTGCCAGCAGCCAAGTGCGAGGAGGGGACTACGAGCAGTACTTC.

This clone was counted a single time. The chain employs TRBV10-3 and TRBJ2-5, with D possibly TRBD1 on 7 matching bases. V was cut by 4 bases and J by 4 bases, with 13 bases left in between. This CDR3 has 14 amino acids. Germline values: CDR1 ENHRY, CDR2 SYGVKD. The chain's CDR3 is CAISGQGGLETQYF. CDR3 nucleotide sequence: TGTGCCATCAGTGGACAGGGAGGATTAGAGACCCAGTACTTC.

This clone appeared many times. This rearrangement joins TRBV4-1 to TRBJ2-2; 9 bases agree with TRBD2. The germline gives CDR1 MGHRA, CDR2 YSYEKL. This CDR3 is built from 16 residues. The junction had 8 bases not matched to a gene; V was cut back by 4 bases and J by 5 bases. Written as DNA, the CDR3 is TGCGCCAGCAGCCCCCGTGTAGCGGGAGTAACCGGGGAGCTGTTTTTT. Protein sequence: CASSPRVAGVTGELFF.

V usage is TRBV9 and J usage is TRBJ2-1; the match to TRBD2 covers 10 bases. The CDR3 is made up of 15 amino acids. The J segment lost 6 bases and the V segment lost 0 bases, leaving 3 bases of the junction unmatched. From germline, CDR1 is SGDLS and CDR2 YYNGEE. The chain's CDR3 is CASSVGGTSVNEQFF. The CDR3 DNA reads as TGTGCCAGCAGCGTAGGAGGGACTAGCGTCAATGAGCAGTTCTTC.

The CDR3 reads CASSFLRQGKAEQYF. CDR3 nucleotides: TGTGCCAGCAGTTTCCTTCGACAGGGGAAGGCCGAGCAGTACTTC. The chain uses TRBV28 and TRBJ2-7; the match to TRBD1 covers 8 bases. J was trimmed by 6 bases and V by 3 bases; bases with no gene match: 10. The CDR3 sequence is 15 residues long. Per germline, CDR1 MDHEN and CDR2 SYDVKM.

Written as DNA, the CDR3 is TGTGCCAGCAGCGTAGCTGGGGGCCTGAACACTGAAGCTTTCTTT. Protein: CASSVAGGLNTEAFF. This sequence joins TRBV9 and TRBJ1-1; D perhaps matches TRBD1 (6 bases). Trimming removed 0 bases from V and 0 bases from J, with 9 bases in between. This CDR3 contains 15 residues. The germline gives CDR1 SGDLS, CDR2 YYNGEE.

The chain uses TRBV29-1 and TRBJ2-3, with a tentative D call TRBD2 (5 bases). The CDR3 consists of 15 residues. Trimming stripped 2 bases from V and 2 bases from J, with 14 bases between. From germline, CDR1 is SQVTM and CDR2 ANQGSEA. CDR3 protein: CSVETLAGLTDTQYF. DNA for the CDR3: TGCAGCGTTGAAACGCTAGCTGGACTCACAGATACGCAGTATTTT.

The genes are TRBV19 and TRBJ1-5; perhaps TRBD1 as D (6 bases). The germline V gene has CDR1 LNHDA and CDR2 SQIVND (reference sequence). The CDR3 runs 16 residues. Trimming took 3 bases from V and 7 from J, leaving 19 bases between them. For the CDR3, the DNA is TGTGCCAGTAGTATTGCCCCACAGGGTTTAAGGCAGCCCCAGCATTTT. Amino acids: CASSIAPQGLRQPQHF.

This sequence joins TRBV6-2 or TRBV6-3 and TRBJ2-7, with 7 bases matching TRBD1. There are 13 residues in the CDR3. The V gene end was trimmed by 2 bases and the J gene end by 4 bases; junction bases not matched to a gene: 2. Per germline, CDR1 MNHEY and CDR2 SVGEGT. The CDR3 coding sequence is TGTGCCAGCAGTTACGACAGGGTGTACGAGCAGTACTTC. Translation: CASSYDRVYEQYF.